Each of the 20 T cell receptor beta chains below was sequenced from the same sample in a study of cytomegalovirus exposure and HLA in healthy donors. The study ran its PCR with 60 Vbeta and 13 Jbeta primers. The assay was immunoSEQ multiplex PCR, and TCRdb's table has in-frame clones only and misses some. The sample includes around 150,000 clones, 65% to 85% of them seen just once. Sequenced: PBMCs. The receptors shown here come from a man aged 55 to 70 in good health and CMV-seronegative.

V is TRBV18 and J is TRBJ1-5; D may be TRBD1 (5 bases). The CDR3 covers 15 residues. CDR1 KGHSH and CDR2 LQKENI come from the germline V gene. V was shortened by 6 bases and J by 5 bases, with 17 bases between the two germline ends. The DNA for the CDR3 is TGTGCCAGCTCCCGAAGAGGGGAGGTCTATCAGCCCCAGCATTTT. Translation: CASSRRGEVYQPQHF.

This clone has only a few counts. The J gene is TRBJ2-3, the V gene TRBV2; D remains unclear. V was cut by 5 bases and J by 6 bases, with 15 bases left in between. This CDR3 spans 14 amino acids. Germline V CDR1 and CDR2: SNHLY, FYNNEI. The CDR3 loop reads CASSFRQRVDTQYF. The CDR3 DNA is TGTGCCAGCAGTTTTCGCCAGCGCGTGGATACGCAGTATTTT. The complete variable domain, with remaining parts taken from reference TRBV2 and TRBJ2-3, reads EPEVTQTPSHQVTQMGQEVILRCVPISNHLYFYWYRQILGQKVEFLVSFYNNEISEKSEIFDDQFSVERPDGSNFTLKIRSTKLEDSAMYFCASSFRQRVDTQYFGPGTRLTVL.

The chain couples TRBV14 to TRBJ1-6, with TRBD1 matching 7 bases. With V trimmed by 0 bases and J by 10 bases, 9 bases remained unmatched. CDR3 length equals 16 residues. Germline V gives CDR1 SGHDN, CDR2 FVKESK. CDR3 region: CASSQDPGGAASPLHF. For the CDR3, the DNA is TGTGCCAGCAGCCAAGATCCAGGGGGTGCGGCCTCACCCCTCCACTTT.

This clone was picked up one time. V is TRBV15 and J is TRBJ1-6, with 8 bases identical to TRBD1. The CDR3 has 16 amino acids. Looked up from germline, CDR1 is LNHNV and CDR2 is YYDKDF (reference sequence). The J segment lost 10 bases and the V segment lost 1 base, leaving 9 bases of the junction unmatched. The CDR3 here is CATSRAGQVLSSPLHF. CDR3 DNA: TGTGCCACCAGCAGAGCGGGACAGGTTCTTTCGTCACCCCTCCACTTT.

This sequence joins TRBV9 and TRBJ2-1, with D possibly TRBD2 on 5 matching bases. CDR3 size: 14 residues. The V gene lost 0 bases and the J gene lost 3 bases, with 7 bases spanning the gap. The germline CDR1 and CDR2 sequences are SGDLS and YYNGEE. The CDR3 DNA reads TGTGCCAGCAGCGTAGCGGGGATCTACAATGAGCAGTTCTTC. Its translation is CASSVAGIYNEQFF.

V usage is TRBV7-2 and J usage is TRBJ2-2; 9 bases line up with TRBD1. This CDR3 spans 16 amino acids. The germline V gene has CDR1 SGHTA and CDR2 FQGNSA. V lost 5 bases and J lost 2; bases outside the gene matches: 6. CDR3 residues: CASSRTGVGNTGELFF. The CDR3 coding sequence is TGTGCCAGCAGCAGGACAGGGGTTGGTAACACCGGGGAGCTGTTTTTT.

The chain recombines TRBV21-1 with TRBJ1-2. TRBV21-1 is an annotated pseudogene. This CDR3 contains 12 residues. The CDR3 loop reads CASSAGSHGYTF. As DNA, the CDR3 is TGTGCCAGCAGCGCCGGGTCCCATGGCTACACCTTC.

CDR3 in amino acids: CASSGVRGVSYEQYF. The CDR3 DNA reads as TGTGCCAGCAGTGGAGTGCGGGGTGTCTCCTACGAGCAGTACTTC. This sequence joins TRBV6-1 and TRBJ2-5, with TRBD2 as a possible D gene (6 bases). The J call is doubtful: the DNA matches TRBJ2-7 better. Germline assignment: CDR1 MNHNS and CDR2 SASEGT. The CDR3 is 15 residues long.

The gene calls are TRBV7-8 and TRBJ2-3; a weak D match, TRBD2 (7 bases). The germline V gene has CDR1 SGHVS and CDR2 FQNEAQ. The CDR3 sequence is 17 residues long. V shed 0 bases and J shed 4 bases, with 17 bases lying between them. The CDR3 region has the DNA TGTGCCAGCAGCTTAGCGTTTGGGGGGGCCGGGGCAGATACGCAGTATTTT. This sequence encodes CASSLAFGGAGADTQYF. Drawing the rest from reference TRBV7-8 and TRBJ2-3, the complete variable domain is GAGVSQSPRYKVAKRGQDVALRCDPISGHVSLFWYQQALGQGPEFLTYFQNEAQLDKSGLPSDRFFAERPEGSVSTLKIQRTQQEDSAVYLCASSLAFGGAGADTQYFGPGTRLTVL.

The chain uses TRBV7-2 and TRBJ2-2, with TRBD2 matching 8 bases. The CDR3 spans 16 residues. CDR1 SGHTA and CDR2 FQGNSA come from the germline V gene. J gave up 0 bases and V 5 bases, and 5 bases lay outside the gene matches. This chain's CDR3 is CASSPHSGANTGELFF. In nucleotides, the CDR3 is TGTGCCAGCAGCCCGCATAGCGGGGCGAACACCGGGGAGCTGTTTTTT.

The chain recombines TRBV28 with TRBJ1-1, with D perhaps TRBD1 (6 bases). V was pared by 1 base and J by 0 bases, with 15 bases between. The CDR3 length is 17 residues. Germline CDR1 MDHEN, CDR2 SYDVKM. The CDR3 loop is CASSLSRDRYMNTEAFF. DNA for the CDR3: TGTGCCAGCAGTTTATCCCGCGACAGGTACATGAACACTGAAGCTTTCTTT.

This chain links TRBV7-9 with TRBJ2-7; no clear D. The germline V gene has CDR1 SEHNR and CDR2 FQNEAQ (reference sequence). The CDR3 runs 14 residues. The V and J ends lost 4 bases and 0 bases respectively, with 10 bases between them. This chain's CDR3 is CASSSQLLSYEQYF. The DNA for the CDR3 is TGTGCCAGCAGCTCCCAATTACTCTCCTACGAGCAGTACTTC.

The chain joins TRBV5-4 to TRBJ2-5; D is ambiguous. V gave up 4 bases and J gave up 4 bases, with 11 bases separating them. Germline V lookup: CDR1 SGHNT, CDR2 YYREEE (reference sequence). This CDR3 contains 13 residues. This CDR3 is CASSTGRVETQYF. CDR3 in DNA: TGTGCCAGCAGCACTGGCCGGGTAGAGACCCAGTACTTC.

Worth noting for this clone: At the DNA level, this CDR3 is encoded by other sequences in the same sample as well. The J gene is TRBJ2-2, the V gene TRBV10-2; D remains ambiguous. V shed 10 bases and J shed 1 base, with 22 bases lying between them. The CDR3 is 17 residues long. Looked up from germline, CDR1 is WSHSY and CDR2 is SAAADI. The CDR3 protein is CATSKLSMPRNTGELFF. DNA for the CDR3: TGCGCCACCTCTAAATTGTCTATGCCTAGGAACACCGGGGAGCTGTTTTTT.

The chain links TRBV4-2 to TRBJ2-3; 9 positions match TRBD2. The length of the CDR3 is 20 residues. From germline, CDR1 is LGHNA and CDR2 YNFKEQ. V lost 0 bases and J lost 3; bases outside the gene matches: 16. DNA of the CDR3: TGTGCCAGCAGCCAAGATCTAGGAGCGGGGGGCCTACTGGTAACAGATACGCAGTATTTT. This gives the protein CASSQDLGAGGLLVTDTQYF.

This clone occurred a few times. Other DNA sequences of this sample code for an identical CDR3. The gene calls are TRBV28 and TRBJ1-5; D perhaps matches TRBD1 (6 bases). Germline CDR1 MDHEN, CDR2 SYDVKM. Trimming took off 5 bases at V and 0 bases at J, with 14 bases between the two ends. CDR3 length equals 16 residues. CDR3 loop: CASSPGGRDSNQPQHF. CDR3 coding DNA: TGTGCCAGCAGTCCCGGGGGGCGGGATAGCAATCAGCCCCAGCATTTT.

The V gene is TRBV9, the J gene TRBJ2-3, with unresolved D. CDR1 SGDLS and CDR2 YYNGEE come from the germline V gene. The CDR3 is made up of 18 amino acids. V lost 0 bases and J 3 bases, leaving 20 bases between the germline ends. The CDR3 protein is CASSVAPPASLHTDTQYF. CDR3 nucleotide sequence: TGTGCCAGCAGCGTAGCCCCCCCAGCGTCCCTCCATACAGATACGCAGTATTTT.

The chain employs TRBV15 and TRBJ2-5; TRBD2 might be the D (5 bases). Trimming cost V 0 bases and J 1 base, with 12 bases left between them. Germline V gives CDR1 LNHNV, CDR2 YYDKDF (reference sequence). CDR3 length: 16 amino acids. The CDR3: CATSRDFFSGQETQYF. The CDR3 DNA sequence: TGTGCCACCAGCAGAGATTTCTTCAGCGGCCAAGAGACCCAGTACTTC.

This clone showed up just a few times. The chain joins TRBV4-1 to TRBJ1-1; D gene uncertain. Germline assignment: CDR1 MGHRA and CDR2 YSYEKL. The CDR3 consists of 14 residues. The V and J ends lost 2 bases and 0 bases respectively, with 7 bases between them. This CDR3 reads CASSQHEMNTEAFF. For the CDR3, the DNA is TGCGCCAGCAGCCAACACGAGATGAACACTGAAGCTTTCTTT.

The gene calls are TRBV4-3 and TRBJ2-4; no definite D call. This CDR3 has 14 amino acids. Trimming left V 0 bases short and J 9 bases short, with 12 bases between. Germline CDR1 is LGHNA and CDR2 is YSLEER. The CDR3 bases are TGCGCCAGCAGCCAAGATTTTGTCTATGGCATTCAGTACTTC. Its translation: CASSQDFVYGIQYF.